The 30 T cell receptor beta chains given below trace back to one sample, sequenced in a study of T cells after yellow fever vaccination. TCRdb passed the 5' RACE reads through MiXCR, listing each CDR3 protein once. The top ten clones hold about 0.85% of a sample with a few hundred thousand distinct CDR3 sequences, roughly 7.2% of them seen once. The sample in question was CD4+ T cells sorted from PBMCs, obtained 15 days after the yellow fever booster vaccination. The receptors stem from a man aged 30-40 years who received the YFV17D yellow fever vaccine.

This clonotype was observed a few times. The chain uses TRBV9 and TRBJ1-1; TRBD1 matches 7 bases. CDR1 and CDR2 (germline): SGDLS, YYNGEE. Unmatched junction bases numbered 6, after V lost 3 bases and J lost 4 bases. CDR3 length equals 14 residues. CDR3: CASSERQGFTEAFF. CDR3 DNA: TGTGCCAGCAGCGAGCGACAGGGTTTCACTGAAGCTTTCTTT.

This clonotype was seen more than once but under ten times. The chain carries TRBV24-1 and TRBJ2-2; D is perhaps TRBD1 (6 bases). V was trimmed by 3 bases and J by 3 bases, leaving 10 bases between them. Germline values: CDR1 KGHDR, CDR2 SFDVKD. CDR3 length: 15 amino acids. The CDR3 reads CATSDGTLYTGELFF. CDR3 DNA: TGTGCCACCAGTGATGGGACACTATACACCGGGGAGCTGTTTTTT.

The V call is TRBV18, the J call TRBJ1-2, with D perhaps matching TRBD1 (6 bases). The CDR3 sequence is 16 residues long. The V end lost 1 base, the J end lost 7 bases, and 19 bases lay between the germline ends. Germline values: CDR1 KGHSH, CDR2 LQKENI. CDR3 nucleotides: TGTGCCAGCTCACCACTGTCAGAAACAGGGAGTGGTGGCTACACCTTC. Protein: CASSPLSETGSGGYTF.

This clonotype was seen ten or more times. V is TRBV12-3 or TRBV12-4 and J is TRBJ2-6; D perhaps matches TRBD2 (5 bases). Trimming took off 7 bases at V and 2 bases at J, with 12 bases between the two ends. This CDR3 has 15 amino acids. The CDR3 DNA reads as TGTGCCAGCACTAGCCAGACAACTGGGGCCAACGTCCTGACTTTC. Translated: CASTSQTTGANVLTF.

This clonotype came up many times. The V call is TRBV6-2 or TRBV6-3, the J call TRBJ2-1, with 9 bases lining up with TRBD1. The length of the CDR3 is 16 residues. Germline V gene lookup returns CDR1 MNHEY and CDR2 SVGEGT. J gave up 7 bases and V 9 bases, and 16 bases lay outside the gene matches. The CDR3 nucleotides are TGTGCCAGAACCCTTAAAGGGACAGGGTTGTTTAATGAGCAGTTCTTC. Its translation is CARTLKGTGLFNEQFF.

This clonotype was seen many times. The V gene is TRBV7-2, the J gene TRBJ2-2; TRBD2 aligns across 11 bases. Germline-derived CDR1 and CDR2 are SGHTA and FQGNSA. This CDR3 has 15 residues. The trim removed 1 base at V and 6 bases at J, leaving 1 base unmatched. CDR3 nucleotides: TGTGCCAGCAGCTTAGTAGCGGGAGGGTCCGGGGAGCTGTTTTTT. This encodes CASSLVAGGSGELFF.

This clonotype has ten or more counts. This chain connects TRBV7-8 to TRBJ1-1; possibly TRBD1 for D (5 bases). V lost 3 bases and J lost 5, with 13 bases in between. CDR1 SGHVS and CDR2 FQNEAQ come from the germline V gene. The CDR3 length is 14 residues. The CDR3 here is CASSLGQGRTEAFF. The CDR3 DNA follows: TGTGCCAGCAGCTTGGGTCAGGGCAGGACTGAAGCTTTCTTT.

The rearrangement links TRBV6-5 to TRBJ2-6, with 11 bases lining up with TRBD2. CDR3 length: 17 amino acids. The germline V gene has CDR1 MNHEY and CDR2 SVGAGI. Germline trimming cut 4 bases from V and 1 base from J; bases unmatched to any gene: 3. CDR3 in amino acids: CASSLAGGRSGANVLTF. The CDR3 DNA sequence: TGTGCCAGCAGTTTAGCGGGAGGGAGGTCTGGGGCCAACGTCCTGACTTTC.

This clonotype was observed a few times. The gene calls are TRBV12-3 or TRBV12-4 and TRBJ1-3; D is perhaps TRBD1 (6 bases). The CDR3 is 18 amino acids. V lost 5 bases and J 6 bases, leaving 26 bases between the germline ends. The CDR3 DNA sequence: TGTGCCAGCAGTACCAATCTCGGCTGGGGGGCCCCACCAAACACCATATATTTT. This gives the protein CASSTNLGWGAPPNTIYF.

As to this clonotype: The junction and the germline gene differ at one end; a read error may be behind it. The chain is built from TRBV7-2 and TRBJ1-3; D is unresolved. The V gene's germline CDR1 is SGHTA and CDR2 FQGNSA. The CDR3 has 16 residues. The CDR3 sequence is CASSVAPGGLGNTIYF. The DNA for the CDR3 is TGTGCCAGCAGCGTAGCCCCAGGTGGGCTCGGAAACACCATATATTTT.

This clonotype appeared many times. The V gene is TRBV3-1, the J gene TRBJ2-5; D could derive from TRBD1 or TRBD2 (5 bases each). V lost 5 bases and J lost 2, with 21 bases in between. Looked up from germline, CDR1 is LGHDT and CDR2 is YNNKEL (reference sequence). The CDR3 has 17 residues. The CDR3 DNA reads as TGTGCCAGCAGCGGGGACGTCGATCGACGCTTACAAGAGACCCAGTACTTC. This gives the protein CASSGDVDRRLQETQYF.

The chain has TRBV6-5 and TRBJ2-3, with a possible D match to TRBD1 (6 bases). Germline loops: CDR1 MNHEY, CDR2 SVGAGI. The CDR3 has 13 amino acids. V was shortened by 5 bases and J by 5 bases, with 11 bases between the two germline ends. CDR3 amino acids: CASSTSGEDTQYF. CDR3 DNA sequence: TGTGCCAGCAGTACTTCAGGGGAAGATACGCAGTATTTT.

V and J are TRBV10-2 and TRBJ2-7; maybe TRBD1 (6 bases). The CDR3 extends over 13 amino acids. With 4 bases removed from V and 2 bases from J, the gap between germline ends came to 9 bases. CDR1 and CDR2 (germline): WSHSY, SAAADI. DNA of the CDR3: TGCGCCAGCAGTGGACAGGCGACCTACGAGCAGTACTTC. Protein sequence: CASSGQATYEQYF.

This clonotype showed up many times. This chain connects TRBV5-6 to TRBJ2-2; D unresolved. Trimming left V 2 bases short and J 0 bases short, with 8 bases between. The CDR3 has 15 amino acids. Germline loops: CDR1 SGHDT, CDR2 YYEEEE. The CDR3 sequence is CASSFDGSNTGELFF. The CDR3 nucleotides read TGTGCCAGCAGCTTCGATGGGTCGAACACCGGGGAGCTGTTTTTT. The complete variable domain, with remaining parts taken from reference TRBV5-6 and TRBJ2-2, reads DAGVTQSPTHLIKTRGQQVTLRCSPKSGHDTVSWYQQALGQGPQFIFQYYEEEERQRGNFPDRFSGHQFPNYSSELNVNALLLGDSALYLCASSFDGSNTGELFFGEGSRLTVL.

This clonotype was seen a handful of times. This chain joins TRBV28 and TRBJ1-5; D is perhaps TRBD1 (5 bases). Germline values: CDR1 MDHEN, CDR2 SYDVKM. With 8 bases removed from V and 6 bases from J, the gap between germline ends came to 11 bases. The CDR3 is 12 residues long. The CDR3 loop reads CASGAQSQPQHF. CDR3 nucleotide sequence: TGTGCCAGCGGGGCCCAGAGTCAGCCCCAGCATTTT.

In this sample, this clonotype turned up many times. V is TRBV24-1 and J is TRBJ2-3, with TRBD2 as a possible D gene (5 bases). Between the trimmed V and J ends, which lost 2 bases and 0 bases, there was a span of 14 bases. The CDR3 has 17 residues. Germline V gene sequence: CDR1 KGHDR, CDR2 SFDVKD. The CDR3 coding sequence is TGTGCCACCAGTGATTCAGTGACTACCAGTAGCACAGATACGCAGTATTTT. As protein: CATSDSVTTSSTDTQYF.

This clonotype has ten or more counts. The rearrangement joins TRBV14 to TRBJ1-2; D gene unclear. The V end lost 1 base, the J end lost 4 bases, and 4 bases lay between the germline ends. The CDR3 runs 12 residues. CDR1 is SGHDN, CDR2 FVKESK, per germline. CDR3 DNA: TGTGCCAGCAGCCAAGCCTCCTATGGCTACACCTTC. Its protein is CASSQASYGYTF.

This rearrangement joins TRBV12-3 or TRBV12-4 to TRBJ1-5; 8 bases map to TRBD1. The J segment lost 6 bases and the V segment lost 3 bases, leaving 4 bases of the junction unmatched. The CDR3 is 14 residues long. CDR3 loop: CASSFTGGGQPQHF. In DNA form, the CDR3 reads TGTGCCAGCAGTTTTACAGGGGGGGGTCAGCCCCAGCATTTT.

V and J are TRBV5-1 and TRBJ2-3; TRBD1 matches 9 bases. V was pared by 0 bases and J by 4 bases, with 9 bases of the junction left unmatched. CDR1 is SGHRS and CDR2 is YFSETQ in the germline V gene. The CDR3 runs 17 residues. The CDR3 DNA reads as TGCGCCAGCAGCTTGGGGTCCGACAGGGGGGAGGCAGATACGCAGTATTTT. Amino acids: CASSLGSDRGEADTQYF.

This clonotype was found a few times. This rearrangement joins TRBV20-1 to TRBJ2-7, with a weak D call TRBD2 (5 bases). This CDR3 has 13 residues. Trimming shortened V by 3 bases and J by 3 bases, and 12 bases separated the two germline ends. The V gene's germline CDR1 is DFQATT and CDR2 SNEGSKA (reference sequence). This chain's CDR3 is CSARSAGVYEQYF. The CDR3 coding sequence is TGCAGTGCTAGGTCGGCGGGCGTCTACGAGCAGTACTTC.

This clonotype was detected a few times. V gene TRBV20-1 combines with J gene TRBJ1-5; no clear D gene. The V end was cut by 6 bases, the J end by 2 bases, with 11 bases between. The CDR3 sequence is 13 residues long. The V gene's germline CDR1 is DFQATT and CDR2 SNEGSKA (reference sequence). CDR3 in amino acids: CSAVGIGNQPQHF. In DNA, the CDR3 is TGCAGTGCAGTCGGAATCGGCAATCAGCCCCAGCATTTT.

The chain combines TRBV7-8 with TRBJ2-7; 10 bases are shared with TRBD2. V shed 5 bases, J shed 2 bases, and the junction held 12 bases outside the gene matches. CDR3 length: 17 residues. Germline V gene sequence: CDR1 SGHVS, CDR2 FQNEAQ. CDR3 nucleotides: TGTGCCAGCAGCCTCATAGCGGGAGGTGAAATCACCTACGAGCAGTACTTC. Amino acid sequence: CASSLIAGGEITYEQYF.

A remark on this clonotype: One end of the junction fails to match germline, which may point to a read error. V is TRBV20-1 and J is TRBJ1-6; 8 bases are a match to TRBD1. This CDR3 is 14 amino acids long. Germline loops: CDR1 DFQATT, CDR2 SNEGSKA (reference sequence). The CDR3 is CSSSSGTGDSPLHF. The CDR3, as DNA: TGCAGTTCTAGTTCCGGGACAGGAGACTCACCCCTCCACTTT.

This clonotype was seen more than once but under ten times. V gene TRBV5-1 combines with J gene TRBJ2-5; the D is unclear. With 0 bases removed from V and 3 bases from J, the gap between germline ends came to 9 bases. Germline loops: CDR1 SGHRS, CDR2 YFSETQ. The CDR3 totals 14 residues. CDR3 protein: CASSLGTVEETQYF. DNA of the CDR3: TGCGCCAGCAGCTTGGGTACAGTTGAAGAGACCCAGTACTTC.

This clonotype turned up a few times. This sequence joins TRBV5-1 and TRBJ1-2, with a tentative D call TRBD1 (5 bases). The CDR3 contains 14 residues. The germline V and J ends were trimmed by 4 bases and 3 bases, with 13 bases remaining between them. Looked up from germline, CDR1 is SGHRS and CDR2 is YFSETQ. The CDR3 is CASSPSMGDYGYTF. As DNA, the CDR3 is TGCGCCAGCAGCCCGTCTATGGGGGACTATGGCTACACCTTC.

The chain links TRBV10-3 to TRBJ2-7; 10 bases agree with TRBD2. The CDR3 is 13 amino acids. CDR1 is ENHRY and CDR2 is SYGVKD in the germline V gene. The V and J ends lost 7 bases and 4 bases, in that order; junction bases with no gene match: 4. The CDR3 sequence: CAIKGLASYEQYF. The CDR3 coding sequence is TGTGCCATCAAGGGACTAGCGAGTTACGAGCAGTACTTC.

This clonotype has just a few counts. The V gene is TRBV29-1, the J gene TRBJ2-3; TRBD1 might be the D (6 bases). V lost 6 bases and J 1 base, leaving 17 bases between the germline ends. The CDR3 has 15 amino acids. The germline V gene has CDR1 SQVTM and CDR2 ANQGSEA. The CDR3: CSVVGLTGGTDTQYF. CDR3 DNA sequence: TGCAGCGTGGTGGGCCTGACAGGAGGCACAGATACGCAGTATTTT.

The rearrangement uses TRBV4-3 and TRBJ2-1, with D perhaps TRBD2 (6 bases). V was trimmed by 3 bases and J by 4 bases, leaving 16 bases between them. Germline CDR1 is LGHNA and CDR2 is YSLEER. The CDR3 runs to 16 residues. The CDR3 DNA reads TGCGCCAGCAGCCACCACCCCTCTAGCGCTTACAATGAGCAGTTCTTC. This codes for CASSHHPSSAYNEQFF.

This clonotype showed up many times. The V call is TRBV4-3, the J call TRBJ1-6; D unresolved. Trimming took 1 base from V and 4 from J, leaving 11 bases between them. Germline-derived CDR1 and CDR2 are LGHNA and YSLEER. The CDR3 consists of 16 residues. The CDR3 bases are TGCGCCAGCAGCCAAGGGACCGCGGTTTATAATTCACCCCTCCACTTT. As protein: CASSQGTAVYNSPLHF.

The chain couples TRBV20-1 to TRBJ1-1; 7 bases agree with TRBD1. The CDR3 is 11 residues long. Trimming removed 5 bases from V and 10 bases from J; junction bases left unmatched: 7. Germline V gives CDR1 DFQATT, CDR2 SNEGSKA (reference sequence). The CDR3: CSAADRAGAFF. The CDR3 nucleotides read TGCAGTGCTGCAGACAGGGCGGGAGCTTTCTTT.